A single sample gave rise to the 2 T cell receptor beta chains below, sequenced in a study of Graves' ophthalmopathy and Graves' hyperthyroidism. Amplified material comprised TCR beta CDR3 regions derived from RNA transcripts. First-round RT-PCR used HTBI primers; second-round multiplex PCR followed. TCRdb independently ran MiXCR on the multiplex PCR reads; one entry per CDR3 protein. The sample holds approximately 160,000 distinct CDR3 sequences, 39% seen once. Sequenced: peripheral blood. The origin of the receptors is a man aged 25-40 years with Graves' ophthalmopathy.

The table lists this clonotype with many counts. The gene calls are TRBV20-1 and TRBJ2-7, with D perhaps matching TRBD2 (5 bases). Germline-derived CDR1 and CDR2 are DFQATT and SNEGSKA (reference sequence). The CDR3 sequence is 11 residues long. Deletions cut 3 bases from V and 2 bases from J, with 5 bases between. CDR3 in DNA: TGCAGTGCTAGGAGGGCCTACGAGCAGTACTTC. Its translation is CSARRAYEQYF.

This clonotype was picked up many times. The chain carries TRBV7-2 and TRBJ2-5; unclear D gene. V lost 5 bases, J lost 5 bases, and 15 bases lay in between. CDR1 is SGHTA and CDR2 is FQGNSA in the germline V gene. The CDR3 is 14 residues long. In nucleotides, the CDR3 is TGTGCCAGCAGCGTCAACACCCAATTTGAGACCCAGTACTTC. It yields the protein CASSVNTQFETQYF. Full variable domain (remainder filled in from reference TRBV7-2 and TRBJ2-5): GAGVSQSPSNKVTEKGKDVELRCDPISGHTALYWYRQSLGQGLEFLIYFQGNSAPDKSGLPSDRFSAERTGGSVSTLTIQRTQQEDSAVYLCASSVNTQFETQYFGPGTRLLVL.